This T cell receptor (beta chain) was sequenced during a study of identical twins. Findings and caveats of the study: Models predicted too little out-of-frame TCR alpha sharing in monozygotic twins. It was cross-sectional statistical analysis, not following the same donors, that the conclusions relied on.

The CDR3 has 13 amino acids. Germline CDR1 DFQATT, CDR2 SNEGSKA (reference sequence). A template switching step contributed a universal primer site, while unique molecular identifiers were present in the cDNA. TCRdb itself ran the 5' RACE reads through MiXCR, one entry per CDR3 protein. Of 1.5 million to 2 million distinct CDR3 sequences in the sample, about 30% are singletons; the top ten hold approximately 0.25%. Comment on this clonotype: Its antigen is currently unknown.

The sample comprised cord blood. The sequence was collected from a newborn girl in good health. The rearrangement uses TRBV20-1 and TRBJ2-1; D is perhaps TRBD1 or TRBD2 (5 bases each). The DNA end favors TRBJ2-7, so the J call may be wrong. CDR3 bases: TGCAGTGCTAGTTCGGGGCCCGGCGATGAGCAGTACTTC. Its protein is CSASSGPGDEQYF.